Presented here are 8 T cell receptor beta chains from one specimen sequenced in a study of blood T cell repertoires in COVID-19. TCRdb keeps only in-frame clones here, not all; method: immunoSEQ multiplex PCR. The repertoire holds over 300,000 clones, with 89% as singletons. Sample: peripheral blood. The receptor set was obtained from a young man who had recovered from COVID-19.

The chain combines TRBV5-1 with TRBJ2-2, with D hard to call. Per the germline V gene, CDR1 is SGHRS and CDR2 is YFSETQ. CDR3 length equals 16 residues. The V end was cut by 3 bases, the J end by 0 bases, with 12 bases between. Here the CDR3 DNA reads TGCGCCAGCAGCTCGCTCGGTGCTCCGAACACCGGGGAGCTGTTTTTT. It encodes CASSSLGAPNTGELFF.

This clone has only a few counts. This chain joins TRBV5-1 and TRBJ2-2; 8 bases fit TRBD1. V trimming: 0 bases; J trimming: 3 bases; junction bases outside the gene matches: 10. The CDR3 contains 18 residues. CDR1 is SGHRS, CDR2 YFSETQ, per germline. CDR3 DNA: TGCGCCAGCAGCTTGGGGATCCGGGACAGGTGGGACACCGGGGAGCTGTTTTTT. It translates to CASSLGIRDRWDTGELFF.

V gene TRBV29-1 combines with J gene TRBJ2-1, with 10 bases matching TRBD1. V was pared by 8 bases and J by 3 bases, with 7 bases of the junction left unmatched. CDR1 is SQVTM, CDR2 ANQGSEA, per germline. The CDR3 covers 14 residues. The CDR3 sequence is CSSTGTGDYNEQFF. For the CDR3, the DNA is TGCAGCTCAACCGGGACAGGGGACTACAATGAGCAGTTCTTC.

V gene TRBV5-1 combines with J gene TRBJ2-1, with 8 bases that match TRBD2. V lost 0 bases, J lost 4 bases, and 9 bases stayed unmatched. There are 17 residues in the CDR3. Germline V gene sequence: CDR1 SGHRS, CDR2 YFSETQ. The chain's CDR3 is CASSLEGGLVQYNEQFF. The CDR3 coding sequence is TGCGCCAGCAGCTTGGAGGGGGGACTAGTCCAATACAATGAGCAGTTCTTC.

The rearrangement links TRBV2 to TRBJ2-3; 9 positions match TRBD2. The CDR3 is 14 residues long. Looked up from germline, CDR1 is SNHLY and CDR2 is FYNNEI. With 7 bases clipped from V and 1 base from J, the junction kept 3 bases outside the gene matches. The CDR3: CASTLAGGTDTQYF. For the CDR3, the DNA is TGTGCCAGCACCTTAGCGGGAGGCACAGATACGCAGTATTTT.

This clone was seen more than once but under ten times. The chain links TRBV9 to TRBJ2-2; D gene unclear. The germline V gene has CDR1 SGDLS and CDR2 YYNGEE. CDR3 size: 12 residues. V lost 4 bases and J 8 bases, leaving 9 bases between the germline ends. The CDR3 DNA reads TGTGCCAGCAGCCCGTCGGAGGGGGAGCTGTTTTTT. Protein product: CASSPSEGELFF.

This rearrangement joins TRBV5-4 to TRBJ2-2; perhaps TRBD2 as D (6 bases). V lost 4 bases and J 7 bases, leaving 14 bases between the germline ends. The germline CDR1 and CDR2 sequences are SGHNT and YYREEE (reference sequence). The CDR3 has 14 residues. CDR3 sequence reads: CASSHGTPDGELFF. The CDR3 coding sequence is TGTGCCAGCAGCCATGGGACTCCGGACGGGGAGCTGTTTTTT.

In DNA form, the CDR3 reads TGTGCCACCAGTGACTCCAGGACAGGAGCCTCCGAGCAGTTCTTC. Translation gives CATSDSRTGASEQFF. The chain carries TRBV24-1 and TRBJ2-1, with 7 positions matching TRBD1. The J segment lost 10 bases and the V segment lost 4 bases, leaving 12 bases of the junction unmatched. CDR1 is KGHDR and CDR2 is SFDVKD in the germline V gene. The CDR3 is 15 amino acids.